The entry below gives a single T cell receptor (beta chain) sequence along with its context. Its target is unknown. V lost 1 base and J 7 bases, leaving 14 bases between the germline ends. This CDR3 contains 14 residues. The data were obtained in a study of cytomegalovirus exposure and HLA in healthy donors. Study-level findings and limits: 164 TCR beta chains were listed as cytomegalovirus-associated.

TCRdb's table, derived via immunoSEQ multiplex PCR, lists solely in-frame clones and lacks some. The profile shows approximately 110,000 clones, around 94% of them singletons. The rearrangement joins TRBV5-3 to TRBJ1-1, with a weak D call TRBD1 (5 bases). TRBV5-3 is known as an ORF, though its function is uncertain. Sequenced: PBMCs. The sequence derives from a woman between 18 and 29 years old in good health and CMV-seronegative. DNA for the CDR3: TGTGCCAGAAGCTTGCGCAGGGCCTTAGGTGAAGCTTTCTTT. Residues: CARSLRRALGEAFF.